These T cell receptor beta chains were read from a single sample in a study of cytomegalovirus exposure and HLA in healthy donors. Clones were read by immunoSEQ multiplex PCR, and TCRdb kept only the in-frame ones, dropping some. The data show about 120,000 clones, 65% to 80% seen once. Sequenced material: PBMCs. The receptors were gathered from a man aged 18 to 35 in good health and CMV-seropositive. CDR3s include the opening cysteine and the closing phenylalanine or tryptophan. The order of the fields is clone size, D gene, V gene, J gene, CDR3 protein, CDR3 DNA. The D gene is left open where the match is weak. Expanded clones get a size class; other rows say once, few or many, or leave the size out.

>.|.|TRBV5-4|TRBJ1-2
CASSKDNLNYGYTF
TGTGCCAGCAGCAAGGACAATTTGAACTATGGCTACACCTTC
>.|TRBD2|TRBV7-9|TRBJ2-1
CASSLVGVAGVYDEQFF
TGTGCCAGCAGCTTAGTCGGCGTAGCGGGAGTCTATGATGAGCAGTTCTTC
>few|.|TRBV6-5|TRBJ1-1
CASSLSLNTEAFF
TGTGCCAGCAGTCTAAGCCTGAACACTGAAGCTTTCTTT
>.|TRBD1|TRBV5-6|TRBJ2-5
CASSLGTGVSRETQYF
TGTGCCAGCAGCTTGGGGACAGGGGTTAGTCGAGAGACCCAGTACTTC
>once|TRBD2|TRBV5-1|TRBJ2-1
CASSLAPGLAGNEQFF
TGCGCCAGCAGCTTGGCCCCGGGACTAGCGGGGAATGAGCAGTTCTTC
>few|TRBD1|TRBV7-9|TRBJ1-3
CASSLARKGASGNTIYF
TGTGCCAGCAGCTTAGCGCGGAAGGGGGCGTCTGGAAACACCATATATTTT
>.|.|TRBV4-2|TRBJ2-2
CASSPGQNTGELFF
TGTGCCAGCAGCCCGGGACAGAACACCGGGGAGCTGTTTTTT
>.|TRBD2|TRBV7-7|TRBJ2-3
CASSISGKTTDTQYF
TGTGCTAGCAGCATTAGCGGGAAGACCACAGATACGCAGTATTTT
>.|TRBD2|TRBV5-4|TRBJ2-7
CASSFGLAGTSYEQYF
TGTGCCAGCAGCTTCGGACTAGCGGGGACCTCCTACGAGCAGTACTTC
>.|.|TRBV7-9|TRBJ2-7
CSSSQRAHEQYF
TGTTCCAGCAGCCAACGAGCCCACGAGCAGTACTTC
>.|TRBD1|TRBV7-6|TRBJ1-2
CASSPGQLLVANYGYTF
TGTGCCAGCAGCCCGGGACAGCTTCTAGTAGCTAACTATGGCTACACCTTC
>.|.|TRBV21-1|TRBJ2-1
CASSKVRLAGGRWYEQFF
TGTGCCAGCAGCAAAGTAAGACTAGCGGGAGGGCGTTGGTATGAGCAGTTCTTC